This TCR beta chain was sequenced in a study of CD8 T cells in Susac syndrome. The CDR3 is made up of 12 amino acids. Germline V lookup: CDR1 MNHEY, CDR2 SMNVEV (reference sequence). With 3 bases clipped from V and 8 bases from J, the junction kept 0 bases outside the gene matches. The RNA, about 0.45 to 1 ug, was put through reverse transcription using random hexamers. MiXCR was run by TCRdb on the immunoSEQ multiplex PCR reads, yielding one entry per CDR3 protein. This sample has about 430,000 distinct CDR3 sequences; 75% to 90% occur once, and the top ten carry 0.12%. The chain recombines TRBV27 with TRBJ2-1, with TRBD1 matching over 8 bases. Input material: CD8+ T cells from PBMCs. The sequence was collected from a human donor with multiple sclerosis. CDR3 nucleotide sequence: TGTGCCAGCAGTTTGGGACAGGATGAGCAGTTCTTC. Residues: CASSLGQDEQFF.